The clone carrying this T cell receptor (beta chain) appeared a single time. TCRdb reanalyzed the PCR reads with MiXCR. The repertoire has around 23,000 clones, about 24% of them found once; the top ten carry approximately 16%. The record originates from a study of metastatic and nonmetastatic thyroid tumors. Thyroid surgery had not been preceded by any treatment in any patient. The CDR3 sequence is 15 residues long. Per germline, CDR1 DFQATT and CDR2 SNEGSKA (reference sequence). The V gene lost 3 bases and the J gene lost 6 bases, with 18 bases spanning the gap. This chain joins TRBV20-1 and TRBJ1-5; D is ambiguous. Material: blood. The source of this sequence is a male donor with papillary thyroid cancer or a benign thyroid nodule (not recorded which). Some clones in this sample may be carry-over from other donors' samples. The CDR3 DNA is TGCAGTGCTAGTTCCGGCACTCCGGGTAGTCAGCCCCAGCATTTT. Residues: CSASSGTPGSQPQHF.